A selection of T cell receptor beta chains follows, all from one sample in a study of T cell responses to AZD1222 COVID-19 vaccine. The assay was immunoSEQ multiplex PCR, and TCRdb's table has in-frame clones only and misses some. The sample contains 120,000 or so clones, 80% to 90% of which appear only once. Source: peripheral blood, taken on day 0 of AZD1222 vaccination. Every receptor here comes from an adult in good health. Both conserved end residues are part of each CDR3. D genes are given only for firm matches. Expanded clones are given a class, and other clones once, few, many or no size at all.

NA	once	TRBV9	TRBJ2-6	TGTGCCAGCAGCGTAGCAGGGGCCGGATCTGGGGCCAACGTCCTGACTTTC	CASSVAGAGSGANVLTF
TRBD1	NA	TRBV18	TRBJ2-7	TGTGCCAGCTCACCGGGGACAGGGATGGACGAGCAGTACTTC	CASSPGTGMDEQYF
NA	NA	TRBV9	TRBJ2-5	TGTGCCAGCAGCGTAGATTTGGGTGGAGAGACCCAGTACTTC	CASSVDLGGETQYF
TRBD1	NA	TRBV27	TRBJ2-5	TGTGCCAGCAGTTTCTCGGACAGGGCAGAGACCCAGTACTTC	CASSFSDRAETQYF
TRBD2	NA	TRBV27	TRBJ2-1	TGTGCCAGCAGTCTAAGGACTAGCGGGAGCTACAATGAGCAGTTCTTC	CASSLRTSGSYNEQFF
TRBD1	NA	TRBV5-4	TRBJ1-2	TGTGCCAGCAGCTTGTACGGAGGGGGCGACTATGGCTACACCTTC	CASSLYGGGDYGYTF
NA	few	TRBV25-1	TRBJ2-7	TGTGCCAGTGAGGACCCCGGGACTTCCTCCTACGAGCAGTACTTC	CASEDPGTSSYEQYF
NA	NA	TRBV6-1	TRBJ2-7	TGTGCCAGCAGTGAAGCGCGGGACGGGACCGCCTACGAGCAGTACTTC	CASSEARDGTAYEQYF
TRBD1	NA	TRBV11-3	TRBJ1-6	TGTGCCAGCAGCTTACCTGGACAGGCCTATAATTCACCCCTCCACTTT	CASSLPGQAYNSPLHF
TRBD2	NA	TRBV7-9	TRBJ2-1	TGTGCCAGCAGCTTAAGGACTAGCGCTGGCTGGAATGAGCAGTTCTTC	CASSLRTSAGWNEQFF
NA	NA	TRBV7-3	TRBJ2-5	TGTGCCAGCAGCTTATCGGGGACTCAAGAGACCCAGTACTTC	CASSLSGTQETQYF
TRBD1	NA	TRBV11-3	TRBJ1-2	TGTGCCAGCAGCCCCCGACAGGGAAAGGGACGTGGCTACACCTTC	CASSPRQGKGRGYTF
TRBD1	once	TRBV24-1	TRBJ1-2	TGTGCCACCAGTGTTTCGGGACAGGGGGCAATTATGTATGGCTACACCTTC	CATSVSGQGAIMYGYTF
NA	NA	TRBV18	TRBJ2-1	TGTGCCAGCTCACCACGCGGGCAGGGCTCCTACAATGAGCAGTTCTTC	CASSPRGQGSYNEQFF
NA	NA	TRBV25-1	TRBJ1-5	TGTGCCAGCAGTGAATTAGGGGTTGTGGGTAAGCCCCAGCATTTT	CASSELGVVGKPQHF
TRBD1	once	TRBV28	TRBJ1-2	TGTGCCAGCAGAACAACAGGGGGTTCGGGCTACACCTTC	CASRTTGGSGYTF
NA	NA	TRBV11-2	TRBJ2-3	TGTGCCAGCAGCGTCGCCAGGGGTAGCACAGATACGCAGTATTTT	CASSVARGSTDTQYF
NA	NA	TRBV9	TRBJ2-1	TGTGCCAGCAGCGACAGACAGCCGGCCCATGAGCAGTTCTTC	CASSDRQPAHEQFF
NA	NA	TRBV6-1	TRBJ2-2	TGTGCCAGCAGTGAAAGGGCACCCTCTCAGGAGCTGTTTTTT	CASSERAPSQELFF
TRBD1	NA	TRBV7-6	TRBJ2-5	TGTGCCAGCAGCTCACGGCCAGGGGGCGAGACCCAGTACTTC	CASSSRPGGETQYF
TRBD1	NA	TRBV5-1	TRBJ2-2	TGCGCCAGCAGCTTGGGGACAGGGTACACCGGGGAGCTGTTTTTT	CASSLGTGYTGELFF
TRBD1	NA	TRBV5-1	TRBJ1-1	TGCGCCAGCAGCACTACGGGACAGGGGAACACTGAAGCTTTCTTT	CASSTTGQGNTEAFF
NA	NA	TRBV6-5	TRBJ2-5	TGTGCCAGCATGAGAGGCGAGACCCAGTACTTC	CASMRGETQYF
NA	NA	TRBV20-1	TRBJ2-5	TGCAGTGCTAGTGATCCCCCCGGAGAGACCCAGTACTTC	CSASDPPGETQYF
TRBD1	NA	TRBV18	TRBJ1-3	TGTGCCAGCTCACCGCCCGCGGGGACAGGGGGAAGAAACACCATATATTTT	CASSPPAGTGGRNTIYF
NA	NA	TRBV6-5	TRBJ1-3	TGTGCCAGCTTGAAACCCGGGGTTTCTGGAAACACCATATATTTT	CASLKPGVSGNTIYF
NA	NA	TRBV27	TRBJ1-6	TGTGCCAGCAGTTCTCGATATAATTCACCCCTCCACTTT	CASSSRYNSPLHF
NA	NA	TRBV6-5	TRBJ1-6	TGTGCCAGCATCGGAGTTATTAATTCACCCCTCCACTTT	CASIGVINSPLHF
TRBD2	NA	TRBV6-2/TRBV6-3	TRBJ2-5	TGTGCCAGCAGTTACTCGACTAGCGGACAAGAGACCCAGTACTTC	CASSYSTSGQETQYF
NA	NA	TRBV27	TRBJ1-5	TGTGCCAGCAGTTTTAGGGCAGGGAATCAGCCCCAGCATTTT	CASSFRAGNQPQHF
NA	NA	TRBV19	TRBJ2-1	TGTGCCAGTAGTAACCCCCAGCGGACAAAGTTATATGAGCAGTTCTTC	CASSNPQRTKLYEQFF
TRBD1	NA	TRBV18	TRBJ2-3	TGTGCCAGCTCAAGGACAGGGCGAGCAGATACGCAGTATTTT	CASSRTGRADTQYF
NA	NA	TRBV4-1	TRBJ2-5	TGCGCCAGCAGCCCGCAAGGGATTTACCAAGAGACCCAGTACTTC	CASSPQGIYQETQYF
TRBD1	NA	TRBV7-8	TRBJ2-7	TGTGCCAGCAGCTTACCACGAGGTGAGGGGGCAACCGCCAACGAGCAGTACTTC	CASSLPRGEGATANEQYF
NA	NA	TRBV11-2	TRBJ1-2	TGTGCCAGCAGCCCGACTCTGGACATCTGGGGCTACACCTTC	CASSPTLDIWGYTF
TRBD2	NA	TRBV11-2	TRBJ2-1	TGTGCCAGCAGCTTAGATCCGGGCGGGAGAAGCTATGAGCAGTTCTTC	CASSLDPGGRSYEQFF
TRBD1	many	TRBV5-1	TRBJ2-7	TGCGCCAGCAGCTGGAGACAGGGGGAAACCTACGAGCAGTACTTC	CASSWRQGETYEQYF
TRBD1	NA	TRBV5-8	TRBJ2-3	TGTGCCAGCAGTGGACAGGGGGCTAGTACAGATACGCAGTATTTT	CASSGQGASTDTQYF
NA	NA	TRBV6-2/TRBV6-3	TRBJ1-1	TGTGCCAGCAGCGGCGGGTGGACTGAAGCTTTCTTT	CASSGGWTEAFF
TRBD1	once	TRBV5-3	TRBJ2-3	TGTGCCAGAAGCTTCTGCACAGGGGCGCGCACAGATACGCAGTATTTT	CARSFCTGARTDTQYF
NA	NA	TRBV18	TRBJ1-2	TGTGCCAGCTCACCGAATAAGTCGGGGGGGGACTATGGCTACACCTTC	CASSPNKSGGDYGYTF
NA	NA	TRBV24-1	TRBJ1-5	TGTGCCACCAGTGACCCCAGGGTCAATCAGCCCCAGCATTTT	CATSDPRVNQPQHF
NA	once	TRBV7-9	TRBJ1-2	TGTGCCAGCAGCCGACAGGAACTTTATGGCTACACCTTC	CASSRQELYGYTF
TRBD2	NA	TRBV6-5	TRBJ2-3	TGTGCCAGCTCCTCGACGGGGGGAATTGGGGATACGCAGTATTTT	CASSSTGGIGDTQYF
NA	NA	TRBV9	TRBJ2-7	TGTGCCAGCAGCGTCGGCCAGGGGCCCTACGAGCAGTACTTC	CASSVGQGPYEQYF
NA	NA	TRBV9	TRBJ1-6	TGTGCCAGCAGCGTAGTGGGGAATGCTAATTCACCCCTCCACTTT	CASSVVGNANSPLHF
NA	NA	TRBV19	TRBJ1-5	TGTGCCAGTAGTATAGTGGAGAATAATCAGCCCCAGCATTTT	CASSIVENNQPQHF
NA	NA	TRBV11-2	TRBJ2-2	TGTGCCAGCAGCTTAGCCGCAGGGCGTAACGGGGAGCTGTTTTTT	CASSLAAGRNGELFF
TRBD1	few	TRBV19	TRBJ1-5	TGTGCCAGTAGACCGGACAGGGCAAGCAATCAGCCCCAGCATTTT	CASRPDRASNQPQHF
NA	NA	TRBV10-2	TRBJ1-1	TGCGCCAGCAGTGGAACACAGCAACCTAATGAAGCTTTCTTT	CASSGTQQPNEAFF
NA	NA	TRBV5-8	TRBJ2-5	TGTGCCAGCAGCTTGACTCCAACTGTCTGCCAAGAGACCCAGTACTTC	CASSLTPTVCQETQYF
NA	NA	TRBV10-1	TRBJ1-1	TGCGCCAGCAGTGAGTCTAACCGGGAAGAAGCTTTCTTT	CASSESNREEAFF
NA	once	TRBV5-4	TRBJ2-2	TGTGCCAGCAGCTTGAGCTCGTACCGGGACCGGGGGTTTTCCGGGGAGCTGTTTTTT	CASSLSSYRDRGFSGELFF
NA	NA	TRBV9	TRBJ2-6	TGTGCCAGCAGCGTAGGTGGGGGCTCTGGGGCCAACGTCCTGACTTTC	CASSVGGGSGANVLTF
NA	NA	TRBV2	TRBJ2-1	TGTGGATTAAGGGTGGCGGGGCCCAAGAATGAGCAGTTCTTC	CGLRVAGPKNEQFF
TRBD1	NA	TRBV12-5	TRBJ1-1	TGTGCTACTGGGACAGGAATGTGGACTGAAGCTTTCTTT	CATGTGMWTEAFF
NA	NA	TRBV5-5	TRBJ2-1	TGTGCCAGCAGCTTGGGCACGGGCTACAATGAGCAGTTCTTC	CASSLGTGYNEQFF
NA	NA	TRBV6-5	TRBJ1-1	TGTGCCAGCAGTTACGGCAGGGCGAACACTGAAGCTTTCTTT	CASSYGRANTEAFF
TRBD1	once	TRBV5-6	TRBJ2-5	TGTGCCAGCCTTCCCCTCGACAGGGAACAGACCCAGTACTTC	CASLPLDREQTQYF
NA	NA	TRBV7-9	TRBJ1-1	TGTGCCAGCAGCTTAGTATCCCCGAACACTGAAGCTTTCTTT	CASSLVSPNTEAFF